This record concerns one T cell receptor (beta chain) sequence. An end of the junction differs from the germline gene, which may be a read error. A single record per CDR3 protein comes from TCRdb applying MiXCR to the reads. Of fewer than 550,000 distinct CDR3 sequences in the sample, approximately 31% were seen once. The CDR3 contains 13 residues. The entry originates in a study of T cell repertoires in cytomegalovirus infection. This receptor was obtained from a human donor in good health (CMV status not recorded). Some clones in this sample may be carry-over from other donors' samples. The chain carries TRBV12-3 or TRBV12-4 and TRBJ1-2; D is possibly TRBD1 (6 bases). Sequencing was carried out using PBMCs. This CDR3 reads CASCLQGIRGSTF. Here the CDR3 DNA reads TGTGCCAGCTGTTTACAGGGAATTCGTGGCTCAACCTTC.